This TCR beta chain comes out of a study of blood T cell repertoires in COVID-19. Overall study: Nucleic acid was either cDNA or gDNA, and it came from T cells, B-cell-depleted T cells, or PBMCs.

Only one count was recorded for this clone. Clones were read by immunoSEQ multiplex PCR, and TCRdb kept only the in-frame ones, dropping some. The table has 150,000 to 200,000 clones, about 89% seen once; the top ten hold about 3%. This CDR3 comprises 15 residues. J was trimmed by 0 bases and V by 5 bases; bases with no gene match: 7. Looked up from germline, CDR1 is LGHDT and CDR2 is YNNKEL (reference sequence). Sequencing was performed on peripheral blood. The rearrangement joins TRBV3-1 (or the pseudogene TRBV3-2) to TRBJ2-7; 7 nucleotides agree with TRBD1. The TCR sequence derives from a man aged 55 to 70 with acute or convalescent COVID-19. CDR3 amino acids: CASSYGTDYSYEQYF. CDR3 sequence (DNA): TGTGCCAGCAGCTATGGGACAGATTACTCCTACGAGCAGTACTTC.